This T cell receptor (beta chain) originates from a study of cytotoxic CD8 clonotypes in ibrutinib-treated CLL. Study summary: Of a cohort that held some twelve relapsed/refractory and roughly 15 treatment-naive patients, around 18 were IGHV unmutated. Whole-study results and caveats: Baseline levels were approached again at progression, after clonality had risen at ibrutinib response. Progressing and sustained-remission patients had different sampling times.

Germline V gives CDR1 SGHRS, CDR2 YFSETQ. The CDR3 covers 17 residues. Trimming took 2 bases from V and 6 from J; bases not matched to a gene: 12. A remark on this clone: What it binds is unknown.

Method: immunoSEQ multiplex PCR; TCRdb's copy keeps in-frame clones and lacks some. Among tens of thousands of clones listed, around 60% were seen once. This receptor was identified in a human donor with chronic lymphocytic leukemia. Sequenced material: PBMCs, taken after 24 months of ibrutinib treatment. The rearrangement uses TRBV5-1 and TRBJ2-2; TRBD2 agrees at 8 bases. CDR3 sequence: CASSLMASGYLAGELFF. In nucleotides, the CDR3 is TGCGCCAGCAGCTTAATGGCTAGCGGGTACCTCGCCGGGGAGCTGTTTTTT.